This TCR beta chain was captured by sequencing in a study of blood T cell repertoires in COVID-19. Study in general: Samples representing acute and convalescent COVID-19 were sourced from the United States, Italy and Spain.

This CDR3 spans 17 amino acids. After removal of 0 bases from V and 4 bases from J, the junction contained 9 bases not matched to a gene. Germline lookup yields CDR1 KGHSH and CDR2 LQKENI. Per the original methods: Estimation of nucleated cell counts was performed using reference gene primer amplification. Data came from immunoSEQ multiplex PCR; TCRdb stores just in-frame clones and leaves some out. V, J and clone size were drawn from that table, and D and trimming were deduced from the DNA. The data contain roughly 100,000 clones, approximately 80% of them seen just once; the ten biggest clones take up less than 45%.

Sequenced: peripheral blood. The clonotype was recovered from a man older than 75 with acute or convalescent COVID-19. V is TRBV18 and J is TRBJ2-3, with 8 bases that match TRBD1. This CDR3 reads CASSPPIGQGAADTQYF. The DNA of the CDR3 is TGTGCCAGCTCACCACCCATTGGACAGGGAGCTGCAGATACGCAGTATTTT.